This T cell receptor (beta chain) was captured in a study of blood T cell repertoires in COVID-19. Study in general: From the United States, Italy and Spain came samples of acute and convalescent COVID-19. The analysed material was cDNA or gDNA that came from T cells, B-cell-depleted T cells, or PBMCs.

In the original analysis: It was from reference gene primer amplification that nucleated cell counts were estimated. TCRdb's copy holds only in-frame clones and misses some; the assay was immunoSEQ multiplex PCR. D and trimming come from the DNA, and the V and J calls and clone size come from that table. This sample carries about 200,000 clones, about 88% of them seen once, and the ten largest clones take 6.2%. V lost 2 bases to trimming and J lost 2 bases; unmatched junction nucleotides: 4. CDR1 and CDR2 from the germline V gene are MNHEY and SVGAGI. CDR3 size: 15 residues. Sequencing was performed on peripheral blood. This TCR derives from a woman between 40 and 55 years old who had recovered from COVID-19. The V gene is TRBV6-5, the J gene TRBJ2-7; 9 bases are shared with TRBD1. The CDR3 here is CASSYDGTGTYEQYF. The CDR3 bases are TGTGCCAGCAGTTACGACGGGACAGGGACCTACGAGCAGTACTTC.